Below are 27 T cell receptor beta chains sequenced from a single sample in a study of blood T cell repertoires in COVID-19. Generated by immunoSEQ multiplex PCR, the TCRdb table keeps only in-frame clones and is missing some. The data contain 150,000 to 200,000 clones, 70% to 90% of them singletons. The sample consisted of peripheral blood. These TCRs come from a man in his sixties with acute or convalescent COVID-19.

The chain combines TRBV19 with TRBJ2-7, with 8 bases identical to TRBD2. Germline V lookup: CDR1 LNHDA, CDR2 SQIVND (reference sequence). The trim removed 3 bases at V and 4 bases at J, leaving 8 bases unmatched. CDR3 length equals 15 residues. Here the CDR3 DNA reads TGTGCCAGTAGTATGACGGGGGGGCGTTTTTACGAGCAGTACTTC. Translated: CASSMTGGRFYEQYF.

There are a few counts of this clone. This chain links TRBV3-1 (or the pseudogene TRBV3-2) with TRBJ1-1; D is uncertain. V was shortened by 5 bases and J by 0 bases, with 10 bases between the two germline ends. Germline CDR1 is LGHDT and CDR2 is YNNKEL (reference sequence). There are 14 residues in the CDR3. The CDR3 spells CASSARVMNTEAFF. DNA of the CDR3: TGTGCCAGCAGCGCGCGAGTTATGAACACTGAAGCTTTCTTT.

The CDR3 nucleotides read TGTGCCAGCAGTGACTCCGGACTAGCGGGGGGGCAGTTCTTC. This gives the protein CASSDSGLAGGQFF. This chain connects TRBV2 to TRBJ2-1; TRBD2 aligns across 14 bases. The germline V gene has CDR1 SNHLY and CDR2 FYNNEI. The length of the CDR3 is 14 residues. V trimming: 3 bases; J trimming: 12 bases; junction bases outside the gene matches: 4.

The chain employs TRBV28 and TRBJ2-5; TRBD2 matches at 7 bases. This CDR3 region has 14 residues. Germline V gene sequence: CDR1 MDHEN, CDR2 SYDVKM. The J segment lost 0 bases and the V segment lost 5 bases, leaving 3 bases of the junction unmatched. This chain's CDR3 is CASSGRVYQETQYF. In nucleotides, the CDR3 is TGTGCCAGCAGTGGGAGGGTGTACCAAGAGACCCAGTACTTC.

In its sample, this clone was seen once. The J gene is TRBJ1-1, the V gene TRBV7-3, with D perhaps matching TRBD1 (6 bases). CDR3 length: 13 residues. Trimming shortened V by 3 bases and J by 4 bases, and 9 bases separated the two germline ends. From germline, CDR1 is SGHTA and CDR2 FQGTGA. CDR3 in DNA: TGTGCCAGCAGCTTTGGACAGAGCACTGAAGCTTTCTTT. Amino acid sequence: CASSFGQSTEAFF.

The genes are TRBV19 and TRBJ1-4; 9 bases are shared with TRBD1. Germline CDR1 is LNHDA and CDR2 is SQIVND (reference sequence). This CDR3 has 15 amino acids. The junction had 8 bases not matched to a gene; V was cut back by 5 bases and J by 7 bases. CDR3 sequence: CASSPRQGGGEKLFF. In DNA form, the CDR3 reads TGTGCCAGTAGTCCACGACAGGGGGGCGGTGAAAAACTGTTTTTT.

The V and J genes are TRBV2 and TRBJ1-5; D uncertain. From germline, CDR1 is SNHLY and CDR2 FYNNEI. This CDR3 contains 15 residues. V was cut by 1 base and J by 7 bases, with 14 bases left in between. The CDR3 spells CASSEGSYPIQPQHF. Written as DNA, the CDR3 is TGTGCCAGCAGTGAAGGATCCTACCCTATCCAGCCCCAGCATTTT.

The chain links TRBV11-3 to TRBJ2-1; 9 positions agree with TRBD2. V shed 3 bases, J shed 6 bases, and the junction held 6 bases outside the gene matches. CDR3 size: 15 residues. From germline, CDR1 is SGHNT and CDR2 YENEEA. CDR3 bases: TGTGCCAGCAGCTTTACGCTAGCGGGATCCAATGAGCAGTTCTTC. This sequence encodes CASSFTLAGSNEQFF.

The gene calls are TRBV28 and TRBJ2-1; possible D gene TRBD1, 5 bases. Germline V CDR1 and CDR2: MDHEN, SYDVKM. The CDR3 is made up of 15 amino acids. Trimming removed 2 bases from V and 1 base from J, with 9 bases in between. The CDR3 DNA reads TGTGCCAGCAGTTTACAGGGTTTATCCTACAATGAGCAGTTCTTC. This encodes CASSLQGLSYNEQFF.

V usage is TRBV7-9 and J usage is TRBJ2-7, with 10 bases lining up with TRBD2. The ends lost 5 bases at V and 7 bases at J; junction bases unmatched: 11. The CDR3 contains 15 residues. Germline CDR1 is SEHNR and CDR2 is FQNEAQ (reference sequence). The DNA of the CDR3 is TGTGCCAGCAGCCCGGCCAGCGGGGGGGATTGGGAGCAGTACTTC. This encodes CASSPASGGDWEQYF.

The sample holds one count of this clone. The J gene is TRBJ1-5, the V gene TRBV27; 8 positions match TRBD1. The CDR3 totals 14 residues. Germline CDR1 and CDR2: MNHEY and SMNVEV (reference sequence). Unmatched junction bases numbered 3, after V lost 6 bases and J lost 2 bases. As DNA, the CDR3 is TGTGCCAGCAGAGGACAGGGAGGCAATCAGCCCCAGCATTTT. Translation: CASRGQGGNQPQHF.

J is TRBJ1-5 and V is TRBV27; D perhaps matches TRBD1 (5 bases). This CDR3 contains 13 residues. V was clipped by 6 bases and J by 7 bases, with 13 bases between them. Germline CDR1 reads MNHEY; CDR2 reads SMNVEV (reference sequence). CDR3 nucleotides: TGTGCCAGCAGCTTACAGGTCCACCAGCCCCAGCATTTT. Translation: CASSLQVHQPQHF.

CDR3 in DNA: TGTGCCATCAGTGCAGCGAAGTCTACAGGGGATCCCTACGAGCAGTACTTC. It specifies CAISAAKSTGDPYEQYF. The chain combines TRBV10-3 with TRBJ2-7; 7 bases map to TRBD1. Germline lookup yields CDR1 ENHRY and CDR2 SYGVKD. V shed 4 bases, J shed 2 bases, and the junction held 14 bases outside the gene matches. The CDR3 extends over 17 amino acids.

The J gene is TRBJ2-7, the V gene TRBV29-1; 7 bases agree with TRBD1. V was clipped by 6 bases and J by 6 bases; unmatched bases: 14. Germline assignment: CDR1 SQVTM and CDR2 ANQGSEA. The CDR3 totals 14 residues. CDR3 nucleotide sequence: TGCAGCGTCTTGACAGGGTCCCGGTCCGGCGAGCAGTACTTC. Translated: CSVLTGSRSGEQYF.

This chain uses TRBV5-1 with TRBJ2-5, with D perhaps TRBD2 (6 bases). CDR3 length equals 14 residues. CDR1 SGHRS and CDR2 YFSETQ come from the germline V gene. V lost 0 bases and J 5 bases, leaving 11 bases between the germline ends. The CDR3 coding sequence is TGCGCCAGCAGCTTGGAACGGGGGTGGGAGACCCAGTACTTC. Translated, it gives CASSLERGWETQYF. The whole variable domain, remainder taken from reference TRBV5-1 and TRBJ2-5, is KAGVTQTPRYLIKTRGQQVTLSCSPISGHRSVSWYQQTPGQGLQFLFEYFSETQRNKGNFPGRFSGRQFSNSRSEMNVSTLELGDSALYLCASSLERGWETQYFGPGTRLLVL.

V is TRBV4-1 and J is TRBJ1-3; TRBD1 matches 7 bases. The CDR3 contains 16 residues. With 5 bases clipped from V and 7 bases from J, the junction kept 14 bases outside the gene matches. CDR1 is MGHRA, CDR2 YSYEKL, per germline. CDR3 bases: TGCGCCAGCAGCTCCCACCGTGCCGACAGGGCGAACACCATATATTTT. Translated, it gives CASSSHRADRANTIYF.

The J gene is TRBJ2-7, the V gene TRBV27; 7 nucleotides align to TRBD2. CDR3 length: 14 residues. The V gene's germline CDR1 is MNHEY and CDR2 SMNVEV (reference sequence). V gave up 3 bases and J gave up 4 bases; unmatched junction bases: 6. The DNA for the CDR3 is TGTGCCAGCAGTTTGGCGGGAGTTGGGTACGAGCAGTACTTC. This sequence encodes CASSLAGVGYEQYF.

The genes are TRBV29-1 and TRBJ2-4; D is unclear. Germline V gene lookup returns CDR1 SQVTM and CDR2 ANQGSEA. CDR3 size: 11 residues. Between the trimmed V and J ends, which lost 3 bases and 4 bases, there was a span of 4 bases. CDR3 nucleotide sequence: TGCAGCGTTGACGAGAAAAACATTCAGTACTTC. It specifies CSVDEKNIQYF. Using reference TRBV29-1 and TRBJ2-4 for the parts outside the CDR3, the full variable domain is SAVISQKPSRDICQRGTSLTIQCQVDSQVTMMFWYRQQPGQSLTLIATANQGSEATYESGFVIDKFPISRPNLTFSTLTVSNMSPEDSSIYLCSVDEKNIQYFGAGTRLSVL.

V usage is TRBV5-1 and J usage is TRBJ2-3; TRBD2 agrees at 12 bases. Germline lookup yields CDR1 SGHRS and CDR2 YFSETQ. This CDR3 region has 15 residues. V was pared by 2 bases and J by 9 bases, with 7 bases of the junction left unmatched. Written as DNA, the CDR3 is TGCGCCAGCAGCTTTTCGACTAGCGGGAGAGACACGCAGTATTTT. Protein sequence: CASSFSTSGRDTQYF.

This clone appeared a single time. The V gene is TRBV5-1, the J gene TRBJ2-6; 7 nucleotides align to TRBD2. V shed 3 bases and J 3 bases; nucleotides not matched to a gene: 12. Germline-derived CDR1 and CDR2 are SGHRS and YFSETQ. This CDR3 spans 18 amino acids. In DNA form, the CDR3 reads TGCGCCAGCAGCTCCCCTCTGGCGGGAGTAGTTGGGGCCAACGTCCTGACTTTC. Translating it yields CASSSPLAGVVGANVLTF.

This clone has more than one count but fewer than ten. The chain employs TRBV28 and TRBJ1-5, with D perhaps TRBD1 (5 bases). Trimming stripped 8 bases from V and 3 bases from J, with 14 bases between. The CDR3 is made up of 14 amino acids. CDR1 is MDHEN and CDR2 is SYDVKM in the germline V gene. The CDR3 DNA reads TGTGCCAGCGGGAAGAGACAGTTCAATCAGCCCCAGCATTTT. It encodes CASGKRQFNQPQHF.

V gene TRBV13 combines with J gene TRBJ1-1; 10 nucleotides line up with TRBD1. The J segment lost 3 bases and the V segment lost 4 bases, leaving 8 bases of the junction unmatched. The CDR3 spans 16 residues. Looked up from germline, CDR1 is PRHDT and CDR2 is FYEKMQ (reference sequence). The DNA for the CDR3 is TGTGCCAGCAGCTCCGACAGGGGGCGCGGGGACACTGAAGCTTTCTTT. Translating it yields CASSSDRGRGDTEAFF.

The chain links TRBV30 to TRBJ2-7, with 9 bases matching TRBD1. The CDR3 covers 14 residues. The V gene end was trimmed by 1 base and the J gene end by 3 bases; junction bases not matched to a gene: 4. Germline CDR1 reads GTSNPN; CDR2 reads SVGIG (reference sequence). The CDR3 reads CAWSGGQGLYEQYF. The CDR3 DNA sequence: TGTGCCTGGAGTGGGGGACAGGGACTCTACGAGCAGTACTTC.

This chain links TRBV20-1 with TRBJ2-7; the D is unclear. CDR1 and CDR2 (germline): DFQATT, SNEGSKA (reference sequence). Deletions cut 3 bases from V and 1 base from J, with 10 bases between. This CDR3 is 13 amino acids long. The chain's CDR3 is CSASLVVSYEQYF. The CDR3 DNA follows: TGCAGTGCTAGTCTGGTAGTGTCCTACGAGCAGTACTTC.

J is TRBJ2-7 and V is TRBV21-1; the listed D gene, TRBD1, was not tested against the DNA. TRBV21-1 is a known pseudogene. The length of the CDR3 is 17 residues. CDR3 residues: CASSKDTGLGQGHEQYF. As DNA, the CDR3 is TGTGCCAGCAGCAAAGACACCGGCCTCGGACAGGGCCACGAGCAGTACTTC.

The gene calls are TRBV27 and TRBJ2-2; 7 bases line up with TRBD1. CDR1 and CDR2 from the germline V gene are MNHEY and SMNVEV (reference sequence). Germline trimming cut 3 bases from V and 6 bases from J; bases unmatched to any gene: 1. The CDR3 consists of 13 residues. CDR3 residues: CASSLTGSGELFF. The CDR3 nucleotides are TGTGCCAGCAGTTTGACAGGGTCCGGGGAGCTGTTTTTT.

This clone appeared a few times. This sequence joins TRBV30 and TRBJ1-5; D unclear. V was pared by 2 bases and J by 4 bases, with 15 bases between. The V gene's germline CDR1 is GTSNPN and CDR2 SVGIG (reference sequence). CDR3 size: 15 residues. The CDR3: CAWSTGLTTNQPQHF. As DNA, the CDR3 is TGTGCCTGGAGTACTGGACTGACAACTAATCAGCCCCAGCATTTT.